This TCR beta chain was obtained from a study of shared clonotypes between healthy human individuals. Whole-study findings and limits: Specimens sampled were limited to blood, with tissue repertoires likely differing.

As processed by the authors: Junction-only immunoSEQ sequences carried no quality scores, so filtering differed. TCRdb's table, derived via immunoSEQ multiplex PCR, lists solely in-frame clones and lacks some. V and J calls and clone size come straight from that table; D and trimming were deduced from the DNA. The sample lists 400,000 to 600,000 clones, 60% to 80% occurring once. In regard to this clone: Antigen specificity is unknown. This sample also contains other DNA sequences that code for the same CDR3.

Donors had no recently reported acute infections or vaccinations and were HIV-negative. Trimming shortened V by 0 bases and J by 7 bases, and 3 bases separated the two germline ends. CDR1 and CDR2 (germline): SSHAT, FNYEAQ (reference sequence). CDR3 length equals 12 residues. The specimen sequenced was PBMCs. This TCR was recovered from a woman between 35 and 50 years old in good health. Some clones in this sample may be carry-over from other donors' samples. The chain has TRBV7-7 and TRBJ2-2; D gene unclear. The CDR3 loop reads CASSLAGGELFF. The DNA of the CDR3 is TGTGCCAGCAGCTTAGCGGGCGGGGAGCTGTTTTTT. The full variable domain, completed using reference TRBV7-7 and TRBJ2-2, is GAGVSQSPRYKVTKRGQDVTLRCDPISSHATLYWYQQALGQGPEFLTYFNYEAQPDKSGLPSDRFSAERPEGSISTLTIQRTEQRDSAMYRCASSLAGGELFFGEGSRLTVL.